This T cell receptor (beta chain) was documented in a study of human T cells and chemical hapten exposure. For the study at large: Across samples, TCR yields varied, mostly owing to small differences in pooled library volumes. General study points: Those TCRs sitting above 1 in 1000 frequency stayed the same with DPC sensitization.

Only a few counts were recorded for this clonotype. Its antigen is unknown. Unique molecular identifiers were attached to individual cDNA molecules within the library. Original handling: Samples held a median of about 94,000 TCRs, range about 23,224–700,000. TCRdb independently ran MiXCR on the RACE reads; one entry per CDR3 protein. These V and J calls are TCRdb output, not the study's own analysis. The table has about 46,000 distinct CDR3 sequences, about 4.5% seen once. The CDR3 sequence is 15 residues long. CDR1 is PRHDT and CDR2 is FYEKMQ in the germline V gene (reference sequence). Trimming stripped 0 bases from V and 3 bases from J, with 8 bases between. Time point indicated: healthy volunteer bleed at 2 weeks. Whole blood, unfractionated, served as the material for total RNA extraction.

The source is a female donor in good health. Some clones in this sample may be carry-over from other donors' samples. The J gene is TRBJ1-4, the V gene TRBV13; D call uncertain. Sequencing used whole blood. This chain's CDR3 is CASSLGRLPNEKLFF. CDR3 nucleotide sequence: TGTGCCAGCAGCTTAGGCAGGTTGCCTAATGAAAAACTGTTTTTT.